This TCR beta chain is drawn from a study of cytomegalovirus exposure and HLA in healthy donors. Trimming shortened V by 6 bases and J by 1 base, and 9 bases separated the two germline ends. CDR1 is LGHNT and CDR2 is FRNRAP in the germline V gene. The CDR3 totals 13 residues. With 60 Vbeta and 13 Jbeta primers, the PCR was carried out. Profiling relied on immunoSEQ multiplex PCR, and the TCRdb table lists in-frame clones only, not all of them. The top ten hold 1.5% to 2% of the sample, which has about 190,000 clones, about 88% seen once. This clonotype was sampled from a woman aged 18-29 years in good health and CMV-seronegative. The chain is built from TRBV12-5 and TRBJ2-5; D may be TRBD2 (6 bases). What was sequenced was PBMCs. The CDR3 nucleotides read TGTGCTAGTGGCCGGGGGTTCCAAGAGACCCAGTACTTC. The encoded protein is CASGRGFQETQYF.